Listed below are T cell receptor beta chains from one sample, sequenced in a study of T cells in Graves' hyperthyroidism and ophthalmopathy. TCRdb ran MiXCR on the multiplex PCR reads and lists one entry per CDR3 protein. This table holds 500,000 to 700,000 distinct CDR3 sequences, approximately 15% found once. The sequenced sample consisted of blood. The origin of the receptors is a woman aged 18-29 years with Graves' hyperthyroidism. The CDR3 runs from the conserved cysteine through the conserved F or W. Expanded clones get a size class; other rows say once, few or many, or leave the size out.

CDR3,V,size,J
CSARGYPGGETQYF,TRBV20-1,.,TRBJ2-5
CASSLPLAGGLTGELFF,TRBV11-2,.,TRBJ2-2
CAINADSHTDTQYF,TRBV10-3,many,TRBJ2-3
CSARDVGQETQYF,TRBV20-1,.,TRBJ2-5
CASSTEPGLANEQYF,TRBV12-3/TRBV12-4,many,TRBJ2-7
CSVTGVIEAFF,TRBV29-1,many,TRBJ1-1
CAWSVRWDTQYF,TRBV30,few,TRBJ2-3
CASSQTSGSRDIQYF,TRBV9,few,TRBJ2-4
CASSRERNYGYTF,TRBV6-1,.,TRBJ1-2
CASSLEGTNYGYTF,TRBV5-1,.,TRBJ1-2
CASSPGTGGLTDTQYF,TRBV11-3,many,TRBJ2-3
CASSLGTGGEEQFF,TRBV5-1,.,TRBJ2-1
CSASPGRLHEQYF,TRBV20-1,many,TRBJ2-7
CASSVFSDSRNEQFF,TRBV19,.,TRBJ2-1
CASSLGQIQETQYF,TRBV12-3/TRBV12-4,many,TRBJ2-5
CSARGPTGGIGSNQPQHF,TRBV20-1,.,TRBJ1-5
CASTRGLAPFSQETQYF,TRBV3-1,few,TRBJ2-5
CSAKKDWTSGGHTDTQYF,TRBV20-1,many,TRBJ2-3
CSARDQALLGKKYF,TRBV20-1,.,TRBJ2-4
CATSREAFSYEQYF,TRBV15,few,TRBJ2-7
CASKSQGRGETQYF,TRBV2,many,TRBJ2-5
CASSQDFRRLGYGYTF,TRBV3-1,few,TRBJ1-2
CASSRIVAATYEQYF,TRBV14,few,TRBJ2-7
CASSQVTGDGYTF,TRBV3-1,many,TRBJ1-2
CASSYRDRENTEAFF,TRBV6-2/TRBV6-3,few,TRBJ1-1
CAISDPTKGNTIYF,TRBV10-3,.,TRBJ1-3
CASSPPLDGTYEQYF,TRBV5-1,many,TRBJ2-7
CASGRAGGTNTGELFF,TRBV12-3/TRBV12-4,few,TRBJ2-2
CAQRTGRRTEAFF,TRBV30,many,TRBJ1-1
CASSWGFSIYQPQHF,TRBV12-3/TRBV12-4,.,TRBJ1-5
CASSATGGTEAFF,TRBV2,many,TRBJ1-1
CASSFWTRDEQFF,TRBV13,.,TRBJ2-1
CAIGTSGRAAYNEQFF,TRBV28,.,TRBJ2-1
CSVGANNYGYTF,TRBV29-1,.,TRBJ1-2
CASSLGRGARASTDTQYF,TRBV12-3/TRBV12-4,few,TRBJ2-3
CASSPAGGSGNTIYF,TRBV7-9,.,TRBJ1-3
CASSISGVLYNEQFF,TRBV27,few,TRBJ2-1
CASSLRQTGLATDTQYF,TRBV28,few,TRBJ2-3